This T cell receptor (beta chain) was found in a study of neurological immune-mediated disorders. Across the whole study: Multiple sclerosis patients (n of about 34) included roughly 30 with relapsing-remitting and 3 with secondary progressive disease.

It was by 5'RACE with 10-nucleotide random UMIs that the cDNA was made. One entry per CDR3 protein results from TCRdb running MiXCR on the 5' RACE reads. The sample holds around 37,000 distinct CDR3 sequences; 3% to 3.5% are singletons and the top ten take roughly 7.7%. This clonotype was seen at least ten times. What it binds is not known. Study-wide findings and caveats: The level of TCR clonal expansion was highest in patients with HTLV-1-associated myelopathy and lowest in multiple sclerosis, where it fell below the level seen in healthy controls.

CDR3 length equals 13 residues. Germline assignment: CDR1 SGHRS and CDR2 YFSETQ. V lost 6 bases, J lost 1 base, and 10 bases lay in between. The time point denotes: longitudinal time-point 1 (baseline). The unsorted libraries originated from 2 million PBMCs kept at -80 C. V usage is TRBV5-1 and J usage is TRBJ1-1; D is uncertain. Source material: PBMCs. The TCR was taken from a woman between 55 and 75 years old with multiple sclerosis. The CDR3 here is CASNGLPNTEAFF. CDR3 DNA: TGCGCCAGCAACGGGCTACCGAACACTGAAGCTTTCTTT.